These 22 T cell receptor beta chains came from one sample sequenced in a study of blood T cell repertoires in COVID-19. Clones were read by immunoSEQ multiplex PCR, and TCRdb kept only the in-frame ones, dropping some. The sample consists of 150,000 to 200,000 clones, 83% of them appearing once. Sequencing was performed on peripheral blood. These receptors were taken from a woman in her thirties or forties with acute or convalescent COVID-19.

The chain uses TRBV7-2 and TRBJ2-1, with D possibly being TRBD1 (6 bases). The V gene lost 7 bases and the J gene lost 4 bases, with 17 bases spanning the gap. The CDR3 is made up of 15 amino acids. CDR1 and CDR2 from the germline V gene are SGHTA and FQGNSA. The CDR3 spells CASTEQGSMYNEQFF. In DNA form, the CDR3 reads TGTGCCAGCACCGAACAGGGCTCAATGTACAATGAGCAGTTCTTC.

This clone is a singleton in its sample. This chain links TRBV7-6 with TRBJ2-6; unclear D gene. Germline V lookup: CDR1 SGHVS, CDR2 FNYEAQ. This CDR3 spans 14 amino acids. V lost 2 bases and J 7 bases, leaving 9 bases between the germline ends. CDR3 nucleotides: TGTGCCAGCAGCTTAAGTTTTAGCGCCAACGTCCTGACTTTC. Its translation is CASSLSFSANVLTF. The full variable domain, its missing parts supplied by reference TRBV7-6 and TRBJ2-6, is GAGVSQSPRYKVTKRGQDVALRCDPISGHVSLYWYRQALGQGPEFLTYFNYEAQQDKSGLPNDRFSAERPEGSISTLTIQRTEQRDSAMYRCASSLSFSANVLTFGAGSRLTVL.

The rearrangement uses TRBV27 and TRBJ1-1, with D tentatively TRBD1 (5 bases). This CDR3 has 15 amino acids. V lost 4 bases and J lost 1, with 13 bases in between. Germline CDR1 reads MNHEY; CDR2 reads SMNVEV (reference sequence). The CDR3: CASSWGLGPNTEAFF. The CDR3 bases are TGTGCCAGCAGTTGGGGCCTTGGGCCGAACACTGAAGCTTTCTTT.

Relative to its sample, this clone is medium-sized (0.01 to 0.1%). The chain employs TRBV6-2 or TRBV6-3 and TRBJ2-2; a weak D match, TRBD1 (6 bases). V dropped 5 bases and J dropped 3 bases, with 10 bases sitting between them. Germline V gene data show CDR1 as MNHEY and CDR2 as SVGEGT. The CDR3 is 14 amino acids. The CDR3 spells CASSPGVHTGELFF. The DNA for the CDR3 is TGTGCCAGCAGTCCAGGGGTTCACACCGGGGAGCTGTTTTTT.

The J gene is TRBJ1-2, the V gene TRBV6-2 or TRBV6-3, with TRBD1 matching 7 bases. J was trimmed by 4 bases and V by 6 bases; bases with no gene match: 5. Germline CDR1 reads MNHEY; CDR2 reads SVGEGT. The CDR3 totals 13 residues. The CDR3 nucleotides read TGTGCCAGCAGCCCTACAGGGGCCTATGGCTACACCTTC. The encoded protein is CASSPTGAYGYTF.

CDR3 nucleotides: TGTGCCACCAGTGATTTGCCCCTAGGGGCTGAGCAGTTCTTC. Translating gives CATSDLPLGAEQFF. The V and J genes are TRBV24-1 and TRBJ2-1; D might be TRBD1 (5 bases). The length of the CDR3 is 14 residues. Per the germline V gene, CDR1 is KGHDR and CDR2 is SFDVKD. V was trimmed by 0 bases and J by 9 bases, leaving 11 bases between them.

The chain has TRBV24-1 and TRBJ2-7; the match to TRBD2 covers 11 bases. Trimming at V came to 4 bases and at J to 2 bases, leaving 6 bases not matched to a gene. CDR1 is KGHDR, CDR2 SFDVKD, per germline. CDR3 length: 16 amino acids. The CDR3 DNA is TGTGCCACCAGTGACCCGACTAGCGGGACTCCCTACGAGCAGTACTTC. Its translation is CATSDPTSGTPYEQYF.

The chain recombines TRBV19 with TRBJ1-1, with TRBD1 matching 9 bases. V trimming: 5 bases; J trimming: 4 bases; junction bases outside the gene matches: 2. CDR3 length: 13 residues. Germline V gives CDR1 LNHDA, CDR2 SQIVND (reference sequence). This chain's CDR3 is CASSVGQGTEAFF. The CDR3 DNA follows: TGTGCCAGTAGTGTGGGACAGGGCACTGAAGCTTTCTTT.

The genes are TRBV6-4 and TRBJ2-7, with 7 bases matching TRBD1. The CDR3 contains 14 residues. Germline V CDR1 and CDR2: MRHNA, SNTAGT. J was trimmed by 3 bases and V by 6 bases; bases with no gene match: 8. CDR3 sequence reads: CASSAGPGGYEQYF. DNA of the CDR3: TGTGCCAGCAGCGCCGGGCCAGGGGGCTACGAGCAGTACTTC.

The chain is built from TRBV24-1 and TRBJ1-4, with 7 positions matching TRBD1. CDR1 and CDR2 from the germline V gene are KGHDR and SFDVKD. The length of the CDR3 is 18 residues. J gave up 0 bases and V 1 base, and 7 bases lay outside the gene matches. CDR3 DNA: TGTGCCACCAGTGATTTACGGGACAGAAGACCAACTAATGAAAAACTGTTTTTT. Translated: CATSDLRDRRPTNEKLFF.

V and J are TRBV7-2 and TRBJ1-1; D is uncertain. CDR1 and CDR2 from the germline V gene are SGHTA and FQGNSA. V gave up 1 base and J gave up 7 bases, with 16 bases separating them. The CDR3 runs to 15 residues. The CDR3 reads CASSLESIQLIEAFF. CDR3 in DNA: TGTGCCAGCAGCTTAGAGTCGATACAGCTCATTGAAGCTTTCTTT.

The chain recombines TRBV5-1 with TRBJ1-2; 7 nucleotides line up with TRBD1. The CDR3 is 14 amino acids. The V gene end was trimmed by 6 bases and the J gene end by 8 bases; junction bases not matched to a gene: 13. Per germline, CDR1 SGHRS and CDR2 YFSETQ. The CDR3 region is CASIRDSRSRGYTF. The DNA for the CDR3 is TGCGCCAGCATCCGGGACAGCCGTTCCAGGGGCTACACCTTC.

About this clone: Sequence at one end of the junction differs from germline and may be a read error. V usage is TRBV7-2 and J usage is TRBJ2-1, with 10 bases lining up with TRBD2. This CDR3 comprises 15 residues. CDR1 is SGHTA, CDR2 FQGNSA, per germline. In nucleotides, the CDR3 is TGTGCCAGCAGGTTAGCGGGAGGTCCCTACAATGAGCAGTTCTTC. Translation gives CASRLAGGPYNEQFF. The full variable domain, in which reference TRBV7-2 and TRBJ2-1 provide the parts outside the CDR3, is GAGVSQSPSNKVTEKGKDVELRCDPISGHTALYWYRQSLGQGLEFLIYFQGNSAPDKSGLPSDRFSAERTGGSVSTLTIQRTQQEDSAVYLCASRLAGGPYNEQFFGPGTRLTVL.

V gene TRBV2 combines with J gene TRBJ1-1; the D gene is possibly TRBD1 (5 bases). V was clipped by 4 bases and J by 7 bases, with 7 bases between them. Germline CDR1 SNHLY, CDR2 FYNNEI. There are 11 residues in the CDR3. The CDR3 loop reads CASSGQGEAFF. CDR3 in DNA: TGTGCCAGCAGTGGTCAGGGTGAAGCTTTCTTT.

This chain joins TRBV28 and TRBJ2-2; no clear D gene. Germline CDR1 and CDR2: MDHEN and SYDVKM. This CDR3 region has 12 residues. V lost 6 bases and J 6 bases, leaving 8 bases between the germline ends. The CDR3 region is CASSISAGELFF. DNA for the CDR3: TGTGCCAGCAGCATAAGCGCCGGGGAGCTGTTTTTT.

This clone was counted a single time. V and J are TRBV11-2 and TRBJ1-1, with D unresolved. CDR3 length: 16 residues. Germline values: CDR1 SGHAT, CDR2 FQNNGV. Trimming took 5 bases from V and 3 from J, leaving 19 bases between them. The CDR3 loop reads CASSPLVRRGHTEAFF. The DNA of the CDR3 is TGTGCCAGCAGCCCGTTGGTCAGACGGGGTCACACTGAAGCTTTCTTT.

The CDR3 region is CASSRQGANTEAFF. CDR3 DNA sequence: TGTGCCAGCAGCCGACAGGGGGCTAACACTGAAGCTTTCTTT. The chain carries TRBV11-2 and TRBJ1-1; 10 nucleotides match TRBD1. With V trimmed by 5 bases and J by 2 bases, 2 bases remained unmatched. The V gene's germline CDR1 is SGHAT and CDR2 FQNNGV. The CDR3 contains 14 residues. The entire variable domain, with the rest obtained from reference TRBV11-2 and TRBJ1-1, is as follows: EAGVAQSPRYKIIEKRQSVAFWCNPISGHATLYWYQQILGQGPKLLIQFQNNGVVDDSQLPKDRFSAERLKGVDSTLKIQPAKLEDSAVYLCASSRQGANTEAFFGQGTRLTVV.

The chain recombines TRBV29-1 with TRBJ2-5; perhaps TRBD2 as D (5 bases). Trimming took 7 bases from V and 5 from J, leaving 14 bases between them. Looked up from germline, CDR1 is SQVTM and CDR2 is ANQGSEA. There are 12 residues in the CDR3. CDR3: CSEVSGEETQYF. The CDR3 DNA is TGCAGCGAGGTTTCCGGGGAGGAGACCCAGTACTTC.

The gene calls are TRBV9 and TRBJ2-3; 7 positions agree with TRBD2. Germline values: CDR1 SGDLS, CDR2 YYNGEE. The CDR3 is 15 residues long. The V and J ends lost 3 bases and 3 bases, in that order; junction bases with no gene match: 7. CDR3 loop: CASSAASGMTDTQYF. DNA of the CDR3: TGTGCCAGCAGCGCCGCAAGCGGGATGACAGATACGCAGTATTTT.

This clone turned up a few times. The V call is TRBV28, the J call TRBJ2-7; TRBD2 aligns across 8 bases. With 10 bases clipped from V and 3 bases from J, the junction kept 5 bases outside the gene matches. CDR1 and CDR2 (germline): MDHEN, SYDVKM. The CDR3 sequence is 12 residues long. The CDR3: CATGLAGYEQYF. The DNA of the CDR3 is TGTGCCACAGGGCTAGCGGGCTACGAGCAGTACTTC. The full variable domain, in which reference TRBV28 and TRBJ2-7 provide the parts outside the CDR3, is DVKVTQSSRYLVKRTGEKVFLECVQDMDHENMFWYRQDPGLGLRLIYFSYDVKMKEKGDIPEGYSVSREKKERFSLILESASTNQTSMYLCATGLAGYEQYFGPGTRLTVT.

This clone was seen more than once but under ten times. This chain uses TRBV6-5 with TRBJ2-7; D unresolved. Germline V CDR1 and CDR2: MNHEY, SVGAGI. The CDR3 runs to 13 residues. Trimming left V 6 bases short and J 4 bases short, with 13 bases between. In DNA form, the CDR3 reads TGTGCCAGCAGCCATTCCCCACAGTACGAGCAGTACTTC. Translating it yields CASSHSPQYEQYF.

V and J are TRBV30 and TRBJ2-1, with 7 bases fitting TRBD1. CDR1 is GTSNPN and CDR2 is SVGIG in the germline V gene (reference sequence). The V gene end was trimmed by 3 bases and the J gene end by 2 bases; junction bases not matched to a gene: 13. The CDR3 totals 17 residues. This chain's CDR3 is CAWRGGRAGRAYNEQFF. In DNA form, the CDR3 reads TGTGCCTGGAGAGGGGGCCGGGCCGGCAGGGCCTACAATGAGCAGTTCTTC. The whole variable domain, remainder taken from reference TRBV30 and TRBJ2-1, is SQTIHQWPATLVQPVGSPLSLECTVEGTSNPNLYWYRQAAGRGLQLLFYSVGIGQISSEVPQNLSASRPQDRQFILSSKKLLLSDSGFYLCAWRGGRAGRAYNEQFFGPGTRLTVL.